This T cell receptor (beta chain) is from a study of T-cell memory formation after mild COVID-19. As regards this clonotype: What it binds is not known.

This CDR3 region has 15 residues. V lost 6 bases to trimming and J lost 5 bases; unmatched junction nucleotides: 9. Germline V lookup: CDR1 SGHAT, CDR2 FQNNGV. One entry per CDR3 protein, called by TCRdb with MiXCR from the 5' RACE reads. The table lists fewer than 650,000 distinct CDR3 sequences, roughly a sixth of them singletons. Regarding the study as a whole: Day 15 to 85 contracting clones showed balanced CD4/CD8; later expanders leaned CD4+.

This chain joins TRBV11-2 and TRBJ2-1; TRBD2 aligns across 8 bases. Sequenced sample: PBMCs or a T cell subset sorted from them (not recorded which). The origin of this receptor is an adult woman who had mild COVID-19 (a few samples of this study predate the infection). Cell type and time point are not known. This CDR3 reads CASRFWAAGDNEQFF. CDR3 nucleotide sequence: TGTGCCAGCAGATTTTGGGCAGCGGGAGACAATGAGCAGTTCTTC.